These T cell receptor beta chains were read from a single sample in a study of early T cells in non-severe SARS-CoV-2 infection. TCRdb analysed the 5' RACE reads with MiXCR anew, one entry per CDR3 protein. The table includes about 83,000 distinct CDR3 sequences, over 9% detected once. Sequenced material: whole blood. The receptors shown here come from an adult who was a healthcare worker with PCR-confirmed SARS-CoV-2 infection or an uninfected control (not recorded which). CDR3s include the opening cysteine and the closing phenylalanine or tryptophan. D genes are given only for firm matches. Size is omitted from some rows. Given values are once, few, many or a class for expanded clones.

J	V	size	D	CDR3	DNA
TRBJ2-3	TRBV12-3/TRBV12-4	few	TRBD2	CASSFREGRDTQYF	TGTGCCAGCAGTTTTAGGGAGGGGAGGGATACGCAGTATTTT
TRBJ2-3	TRBV7-9	NA	NA	CASSLTRNGDTQYF	TGTGCCAGCAGCTTAACTCGAAACGGGGATACGCAGTATTTT
TRBJ1-2	TRBV9	NA	NA	CASWGENVNYGYTF	TGTGCCAGCTGGGGGGAGAACGTTAACTATGGCTACACCTTC
TRBJ2-1	TRBV20-1	NA	TRBD1	CSARELGGRYNEQFF	TGCAGTGCTAGGGAGCTAGGGGGCAGGTACAATGAGCAGTTCTTC
TRBJ1-6	TRBV6-5	few	NA	CASSGYNSPLHF	TGTGCCAGCAGTGGCTATAATTCACCCCTCCACTTT
TRBJ1-3	TRBV12-3/TRBV12-4	NA	TRBD1	CASRTGSGNTIYF	TGTGCCAGCAGGACAGGGTCTGGAAACACCATATATTTT
TRBJ2-4	TRBV11-2	NA	NA	CASSYHGVADNKNIQYF	TGTGCCAGCAGTTATCATGGCGTAGCGGATAATAAAAACATTCAGTACTTC
TRBJ1-1	TRBV20-1	NA	NA	CSAIEGGTEAFF	TGCAGTGCCATCGAGGGGGGCACTGAAGCTTTCTTT
TRBJ2-1	TRBV27	many	TRBD2	CASSLSPGGWDNEQFF	TGTGCCAGCAGTTTATCTCCGGGAGGGTGGGACAATGAGCAGTTCTTC
TRBJ2-2	TRBV6-6	NA	NA	CASSSTTVTGELFF	TGTGCCAGCAGTTCTACGACAGTCACCGGGGAGCTGTTTTTT
TRBJ2-7	TRBV10-3	many	TRBD1	CAIRRTGNYEQYF	TGTGCCATCAGAAGGACAGGGAACTACGAGCAGTACTTC
TRBJ2-1	TRBV20-1	NA	TRBD2	CSAPASGSYNEQFF	TGCAGTGCCCCGGCCAGCGGGAGTTACAATGAGCAGTTCTTC
TRBJ2-3	TRBV11-2	NA	NA	CASSSTGVIEDTQYF	TGTGCCAGCAGCTCTACCGGAGTCATAGAAGATACGCAGTATTTT
TRBJ2-2	TRBV4-2	NA	NA	CASGSLNTGELFF	TGTGCCAGCGGGAGCTTGAACACCGGGGAGCTGTTTTTT
TRBJ2-1	TRBV24-1	few	NA	CATSGNEQFF	TGTGCCACCAGTGGGAATGAGCAGTTCTTC
TRBJ2-3	TRBV20-1	NA	TRBD2	CSATPIAGVADTQYF	TGCAGTGCAACACCGATAGCGGGAGTGGCAGATACGCAGTATTTT
TRBJ1-2	TRBV7-2	few	NA	CASSLLGAEETDGYTF	TGTGCCAGCAGCCTCTTAGGGGCAGAGGAGACAGATGGCTACACCTTC
TRBJ2-7	TRBV20-1	few	TRBD2	CSAISPGGKAYERGKAYEQYF	TGCAGTGCTATCTCCCCGGGAGGAAAGGCCTACGAGCGAGGAAAGGCCTACGAGCAGTACTTC
TRBJ2-2	TRBV7-9	few	NA	CASSLDDTGELFF	TGTGCCAGCAGCTTAGACGACACCGGGGAGCTGTTTTTT
TRBJ1-1	TRBV12-3/TRBV12-4	NA	NA	CASSFQPGPNTEAFF	TGTGCCAGCAGTTTTCAACCGGGACCGAACACTGAAGCTTTCTTT
TRBJ2-7	TRBV5-1	few	NA	CASALFQGSYEQYF	TGCGCCAGCGCCTTATTCCAGGGGTCCTACGAGCAGTACTTC
TRBJ1-1	TRBV30	NA	NA	CAWREGLLNTEAFF	TGTGCCTGGAGGGAGGGGCTTCTGAACACTGAAGCTTTCTTT
TRBJ2-5	TRBV3-1	many	NA	CASSRWGQAETQYF	TGTGCCAGCAGCCGCTGGGGCCAGGCAGAGACCCAGTACTTC
TRBJ2-3	TRBV5-4	few	NA	CASSFLPVSTDTQYF	TGTGCCAGCAGCTTTCTACCGGTTAGCACAGATACGCAGTATTTT
TRBJ2-2	TRBV10-3	NA	TRBD2	CAIRVAGVAGELFF	TGTGCCATCAGAGTAGCGGGAGTGGCCGGGGAGCTGTTTTTT
TRBJ1-3	TRBV18	few	NA	CASSLVRTGHSGNTIYF	TGTGCCAGCTCACTCGTCCGCACGGGGCACTCTGGAAACACCATATATTTT
TRBJ2-5	TRBV5-5	few	NA	CASSLITGGSGTQYF	TGTGCCAGCAGCTTGATAACAGGCGGCAGTGGGACCCAGTACTTC
TRBJ1-4	TRBV9	NA	NA	CASSILGGPREKLFF	TGTGCCAGCAGCATCCTGGGGGGCCCGCGCGAAAAACTGTTTTTT
TRBJ2-1	TRBV21-1	NA	NA	CASSKPVGKQDEQFF	TGTGCCAGCAGCAAGCCCGTTGGAAAGCAAGATGAGCAGTTCTTC
TRBJ1-5	TRBV12-3/TRBV12-4	NA	NA	CASSLEDGRVYNQPQHF	TGTGCCAGCAGTTTAGAGGATGGAAGGGTGTATAATCAGCCCCAGCATTTT
TRBJ1-2	TRBV19	few	NA	CASTMGTNYGYTF	TGTGCCAGTACGATGGGGACCAACTATGGCTACACCTTC
TRBJ1-3	TRBV7-2	many	NA	CASSIRWGSGNTIYF	TGTGCCAGCAGCATTCGGTGGGGGTCTGGAAACACCATATATTTT
TRBJ2-3	TRBV20-1	few	NA	CSARDTTDTQYF	TGCAGTGCGAGGGACACCACAGATACGCAGTATTTT
TRBJ2-4	TRBV7-9	many	NA	CASSLDLVEKNIQYF	TGTGCCAGCAGCTTAGACCTGGTAGAGAAAAACATTCAGTACTTC
TRBJ2-5	TRBV6-2/TRBV6-3	NA	TRBD1	CASRDHRGQWTQYF	TGTGCCAGCAGAGACCACAGGGGCCAATGGACCCAGTACTTC
TRBJ2-2	TRBV19	NA	TRBD2	CASSIGLAAEPPPGELFF	TGTGCCAGTAGTATAGGACTAGCGGCAGAACCCCCCCCCGGGGAGCTGTTTTTT
TRBJ1-5	TRBV18	few	NA	CASSPPGQLNQPQHF	TGTGCCAGCTCACCACCGGGCCAGCTAAATCAGCCCCAGCATTTT
TRBJ1-5	TRBV20-1	many	NA	CSALPPGGQYSNQPQHF	TGCAGTGCCCTCCCCCCGGGGGGGCAGTATAGCAATCAGCCCCAGCATTTT
TRBJ2-7	TRBV15	few	NA	CATSVSRGQSYEQYF	TGTGCCACCAGCGTATCCCGGGGGCAGTCCTACGAGCAGTACTTC
TRBJ2-1	TRBV19	NA	TRBD2	CASSTIPSGSLYNEQFF	TGTGCCAGTAGTACCATCCCTAGCGGGAGTCTGTATAATGAGCAGTTCTTC
TRBJ2-5	TRBV7-2	NA	NA	CASTPDRYQETQYF	TGTGCCAGCACCCCTGACAGATATCAAGAGACCCAGTACTTC
TRBJ2-1	TRBV4-1	NA	TRBD1	CASSQEGGTRLFF	TGCGCCAGCAGCCAAGAAGGGGGCACCCGACTGTTCTTC
TRBJ1-1	TRBV18	few	TRBD1	CASSQSGQGGLGSEAFF	TGTGCCAGCTCACAAAGTGGACAGGGGGGATTGGGTTCTGAAGCTTTCTTT
TRBJ2-2	TRBV29-1	NA	NA	CSAKERGDTGELFF	TGCAGCGCCAAGGAGCGCGGGGACACCGGGGAGCTGTTTTTT
TRBJ2-1	TRBV30	few	TRBD2	CAWSTGTSIVNEQFF	TGTGCCTGGAGTACCGGGACTAGCATCGTCAATGAGCAGTTCTTC